The 30 T cell receptor beta chains listed next were all sequenced from one sample in a study of shared clonotypes between healthy human individuals. TCRdb's table, derived via immunoSEQ multiplex PCR, lists solely in-frame clones and lacks some. The table lists roughly 2.5 million clones, just over 90% of them singletons, with around 0.15% in the top ten. The material sequenced was naive CD4+ T cells sorted from blood. Subset reported: CD45RA+ positively selected. These receptor sequences come from a man aged 18 to 29 in good health.

This rearrangement joins TRBV5-1 to TRBJ1-1; no clear D. Germline V gene lookup returns CDR1 SGHRS and CDR2 YFSETQ. This CDR3 comprises 14 residues. V lost 2 bases and J lost 4, with 12 bases in between. This chain's CDR3 is CASSLRDWGTEAFF. The CDR3 nucleotides are TGCGCCAGCAGCTTAAGGGATTGGGGCACTGAAGCTTTCTTT.

This clone appeared once. This chain joins TRBV28 and TRBJ1-6; D gene unclear. CDR3 length: 13 residues. The V and J ends lost 4 bases and 8 bases respectively, with 9 bases between them. The germline CDR1 and CDR2 sequences are MDHEN and SYDVKM. The CDR3 DNA is TGTGCCAGCAGTTCGTACACGGATTCACCCCTCCACTTT. Its translation: CASSSYTDSPLHF. Combining the CDR3 with reference TRBV28 and TRBJ1-6 gives the whole variable domain DVKVTQSSRYLVKRTGEKVFLECVQDMDHENMFWYRQDPGLGLRLIYFSYDVKMKEKGDIPEGYSVSREKKERFSLILESASTNQTSMYLCASSSYTDSPLHFGNGTRLTVT.

The gene calls are TRBV19 and TRBJ2-1, with 8 positions matching TRBD2. Germline V gives CDR1 LNHDA, CDR2 SQIVND (reference sequence). With V trimmed by 6 bases and J by 7 bases, 14 bases remained unmatched. The CDR3 extends over 16 amino acids. In DNA form, the CDR3 reads TGTGCCAGTAGGCTCCTCGGGGGGGGCACGCTGAATGAGCAGTTCTTC. This codes for CASRLLGGGTLNEQFF.

The chain joins TRBV5-5 to TRBJ1-3; no clear D gene. V lost 0 bases and J lost 6, with 7 bases in between. The CDR3 loop spans 13 amino acids. CDR1 and CDR2 (germline): SGHKS, YYEKEE (reference sequence). CDR3 amino acids: CASSLGHSNTIYF. The DNA for the CDR3 is TGTGCCAGCAGCTTGGGACATTCAAACACCATATATTTT.

The chain joins TRBV30 to TRBJ2-7; 8 bases map to TRBD2. The CDR3 extends over 13 amino acids. J lost 4 bases, V lost 4 bases, and 6 bases had no gene match. Germline V lookup: CDR1 GTSNPN, CDR2 SVGIG (reference sequence). CDR3 DNA: TGTGCCTGGAATCCGGGAGGGCCTTACGAGCAGTACTTC. This encodes CAWNPGGPYEQYF. Supplemented by reference TRBV30 and TRBJ2-7, the full variable domain reads SQTIHQWPATLVQPVGSPLSLECTVEGTSNPNLYWYRQAAGRGLQLLFYSVGIGQISSEVPQNLSASRPQDRQFILSSKKLLLSDSGFYLCAWNPGGPYEQYFGPGTRLTVT.

Only one count was recorded for this clone. The same CDR3 also results from other DNA sequences found in this sample. The rearrangement joins TRBV2 to TRBJ1-4; tentative D call: TRBD1 (6 bases). Germline-derived CDR1 and CDR2 are SNHLY and FYNNEI. Trimming cost V 6 bases and J 0 bases, with 11 bases left between them. The CDR3 spans 15 residues. The DNA of the CDR3 is TGTGCCAGCAGCGCACAGGGCGCAACTAATGAAAAACTGTTTTTT. As protein: CASSAQGATNEKLFF.

The chain uses TRBV5-4 and TRBJ2-5, with 7 bases that match TRBD1. Germline loops: CDR1 SGHNT, CDR2 YYREEE (reference sequence). V trimming: 4 bases; J trimming: 4 bases; junction bases outside the gene matches: 13. The CDR3 runs 16 residues. CDR3 coding DNA: TGTGCCAGCAGCCAGACAGGGTCCTTCGGGCGAGAGACCCAGTACTTC. Translation gives CASSQTGSFGRETQYF.

Concerning this clone itself: A much larger clone differs from this one at a single base, so this may be a read error. Other DNA variants within this sample encode the same CDR3. This chain connects TRBV11-2 to TRBJ2-5, with D unclear. The germline V and J ends were trimmed by 3 bases and 3 bases, with 2 bases remaining between them. The CDR3 loop spans 11 amino acids. The germline V gene has CDR1 SGHAT and CDR2 FQNNGV. CDR3 sequence: CASSLKETQYF. The DNA of the CDR3 is TGTGCCAGCAGCTTGAAAGAGACCCAGTACTTC.

The V and J genes are TRBV7-2 and TRBJ2-3; D is undetermined. CDR3 length equals 13 residues. Trimming took off 3 bases at V and 9 bases at J, with 13 bases between the two ends. The germline CDR1 and CDR2 sequences are SGHTA and FQGNSA. The CDR3 sequence is CASSFEVLGTQYF. CDR3 nucleotides: TGTGCCAGCAGCTTTGAGGTTTTGGGGACGCAGTATTTT.

This clone turned up a few times. The chain carries TRBV7-9 and TRBJ1-1; D is ambiguous. This CDR3 has 11 residues. CDR1 and CDR2 (germline): SEHNR, FQNEAQ (reference sequence). Trimming removed 4 bases from V and 11 bases from J, with 11 bases in between. CDR3 sequence (DNA): TGTGCCAGCAGCTACGCTGGGAACGCTTTCTTT. Encoded protein: CASSYAGNAFF.

The CDR3 is CASSDQAGGEQYF. CDR3 sequence (DNA): TGCGCCAGCAGCGACCAGGCCGGGGGCGAGCAGTACTTC. This chain joins TRBV5-1 and TRBJ2-5; tentative D call: TRBD2 (6 bases). The J call may be wrong; the DNA end is better matched by TRBJ2-7. Germline V CDR1 and CDR2: SGHRS, YFSETQ. CDR3 length: 13 residues.

The rearrangement joins TRBV2 to TRBJ2-1; possibly TRBD2 for D (5 bases). CDR3 size: 16 residues. Trimming pared 6 bases from V and 8 bases from J, leaving 23 bases between. CDR1 and CDR2 from the germline V gene are SNHLY and FYNNEI. CDR3 nucleotides: TGTGCCAGCAGCTACGGGAACGGGAATAAGGCCGATGAGCAGTTCTTC. As protein: CASSYGNGNKADEQFF.

V gene TRBV28 combines with J gene TRBJ1-2, with 7 positions matching TRBD1. The V segment lost 6 bases and the J segment 3 bases; nucleotides outside the gene matches: 4. Germline CDR1 and CDR2: MDHEN and SYDVKM. This CDR3 is 13 amino acids long. The CDR3: CASREGTDYGYTF. The CDR3 DNA reads as TGTGCCAGCAGAGAAGGGACAGACTATGGCTACACCTTC.

This clone was seen more than once but under ten times. In the same sample, other DNA sequences code for this CDR3. The chain is built from TRBV6-5 and TRBJ1-6; 11 bases fit TRBD1. This CDR3 comprises 15 residues. The trim removed 0 bases at V and 9 bases at J, leaving 1 base unmatched. CDR1 MNHEY and CDR2 SVGAGI come from the germline V gene. This chain's CDR3 is CASSYSGTGGSPLHF. The CDR3 DNA reads as TGTGCCAGCAGTTACTCCGGGACAGGGGGTTCACCCCTCCACTTT.

For this clone: The same CDR3 also results from other DNA sequences found in this sample. The gene calls are TRBV10-3 and TRBJ1-5, with no clear D. Trimming stripped 6 bases from V and 0 bases from J, with 6 bases between. Germline CDR1 and CDR2: ENHRY and SYGVKD. The length of the CDR3 is 13 residues. CDR3 residues: CAISVDSNQPQHF. CDR3 in DNA: TGTGCCATCAGCGTGGATAGCAATCAGCCCCAGCATTTT.

This clone was seen only a few times. The V and J genes are TRBV5-4 and TRBJ1-1; D call uncertain. The length of the CDR3 is 13 residues. Germline V lookup: CDR1 SGHNT, CDR2 YYREEE (reference sequence). V shed 4 bases and J shed 3 bases, with 10 bases lying between them. The chain's CDR3 is CASSIATYTEAFF. CDR3 in DNA: TGTGCCAGCAGCATTGCTACTTACACTGAAGCTTTCTTT. Full variable domain (missing parts from reference TRBV5-4 and TRBJ1-1): ETGVTQSPTHLIKTRGQQVTLRCSSQSGHNTVSWYQQALGQGPQFIFQYYREEENGRGNFPPRFSGLQFPNYSSELNVNALELDDSALYLCASSIATYTEAFFGQGTRLTVV.

This chain uses TRBV7-8 with TRBJ1-5; D is unresolved. The CDR3 is 15 amino acids. With 0 bases removed from V and 0 bases from J, the gap between germline ends came to 6 bases. Germline V CDR1 and CDR2: SGHVS, FQNEAQ. The CDR3 DNA reads TGTGCCAGCAGCTTAGCGGTGAATAGCAATCAGCCCCAGCATTTT. Translating gives CASSLAVNSNQPQHF.

Note on this clone: Other DNA sequences in the same sample also yield this CDR3. The rearrangement uses TRBV5-1 and TRBJ1-1; D ambiguous. This CDR3 has 13 residues. Trimming took off 0 bases at V and 1 base at J, with 4 bases between the two ends. Germline values: CDR1 SGHRS, CDR2 YFSETQ. CDR3 DNA sequence: TGCGCCAGCAGCTTGGAACAGAACACTGAAGCTTTCTTT. Translation: CASSLEQNTEAFF. Drawing the rest from reference TRBV5-1 and TRBJ1-1, the complete variable domain is KAGVTQTPRYLIKTRGQQVTLSCSPISGHRSVSWYQQTPGQGLQFLFEYFSETQRNKGNFPGRFSGRQFSNSRSEMNVSTLELGDSALYLCASSLEQNTEAFFGQGTRLTVV.

This chain joins TRBV5-1 and TRBJ1-3; no clear D. The CDR3 loop spans 14 amino acids. Germline V gene data show CDR1 as SGHRS and CDR2 as YFSETQ. The V gene lost 5 bases and the J gene lost 0 bases, with 9 bases spanning the gap. The CDR3 DNA reads as TGCGCCAGCAGGACGGGGTCCTCTGGAAACACCATATATTTT. The encoded protein is CASRTGSSGNTIYF.

This chain joins TRBV6-5 and TRBJ1-2; no clear D gene. The V gene lost 0 bases and the J gene lost 6 bases, with 11 bases spanning the gap. The CDR3 loop spans 14 amino acids. Germline V gene sequence: CDR1 MNHEY, CDR2 SVGAGI. As DNA, the CDR3 is TGTGCCAGCAGTTACTCGCCCAGCGATCATGGCTACACCTTC. Translation gives CASSYSPSDHGYTF.

The chain joins TRBV5-6 to TRBJ2-3; 8 bases map to TRBD1. Germline values: CDR1 SGHDT, CDR2 YYEEEE. The CDR3 consists of 15 residues. Trimming removed 0 bases from V and 2 bases from J; junction bases left unmatched: 2. The CDR3 coding sequence is TGTGCCAGCAGCTTGGACAGGGGGGCCACAGATACGCAGTATTTT. This gives the protein CASSLDRGATDTQYF.

V gene TRBV5-1 combines with J gene TRBJ2-5, with 8 bases matching TRBD2. V lost 3 bases and J lost 4; bases outside the gene matches: 5. This CDR3 is built from 14 residues. CDR1 and CDR2 (germline): SGHRS, YFSETQ. Here the CDR3 DNA reads TGCGCCAGCAGCTATCTAGCGGGTTTAGAGACCCAGTACTTC. Residues: CASSYLAGLETQYF.

The chain employs TRBV27 and TRBJ2-1; 9 bases are shared with TRBD2. V shed 4 bases, J shed 6 bases, and the junction held 4 bases outside the gene matches. There are 14 residues in the CDR3. Germline V lookup: CDR1 MNHEY, CDR2 SMNVEV (reference sequence). The CDR3 sequence is CASSSGLAFNEQFF. DNA for the CDR3: TGTGCCAGCAGTTCGGGACTAGCTTTCAATGAGCAGTTCTTC.

In this sample, this clone turned up once. The J gene is TRBJ2-3, the V gene TRBV30, with a tentative D call TRBD2 (6 bases). Germline lookup yields CDR1 GTSNPN and CDR2 SVGIG (reference sequence). The CDR3 runs to 16 residues. V shed 0 bases and J shed 1 base, with 14 bases lying between them. The CDR3 protein is CAWSVRRPGGTDTQYF. The DNA for the CDR3 is TGTGCCTGGAGTGTACGTCGCCCGGGGGGCACAGATACGCAGTATTTT.

V and J are TRBV25-1 and TRBJ2-3; D assignment may be TRBD1 or TRBD2 (6 bases each). V was trimmed by 4 bases and J by 1 base, leaving 18 bases between them. CDR3 size: 17 residues. From germline, CDR1 is MGHDK and CDR2 SYGVNS. The CDR3 DNA reads TGTGCCAGCAGTGGCCGAAAGGGGGGCCTTGGCACAGATACGCAGTATTTT. Translated, it gives CASSGRKGGLGTDTQYF.

This chain connects TRBV2 to TRBJ1-3; 7 positions match TRBD1. The CDR3 is 14 residues long. CDR1 is SNHLY, CDR2 FYNNEI, per germline. J was trimmed by 0 bases and V by 5 bases; bases with no gene match: 1. The CDR3 nucleotides read TGTGCCAGCAGTCGGGACAGCTCTGGAAACACCATATATTTT. Its translation: CASSRDSSGNTIYF. The full variable domain, completed using reference TRBV2 and TRBJ1-3, is EPEVTQTPSHQVTQMGQEVILRCVPISNHLYFYWYRQILGQKVEFLVSFYNNEISEKSEIFDDQFSVERPDGSNFTLKIRSTKLEDSAMYFCASSRDSSGNTIYFGEGSWLTVV.

This clone has only one observation. J is TRBJ2-3 and V is TRBV18, with 11 bases identical to TRBD1. After removal of 3 bases from V and 1 base from J, the junction contained 3 bases not matched to a gene. CDR1 is KGHSH, CDR2 LQKENI, per germline. The CDR3 covers 16 residues. CDR3 sequence reads: CASSPGTGGGTDTQYF. The CDR3 nucleotides are TGTGCCAGCTCACCTGGGACAGGGGGGGGCACAGATACGCAGTATTTT.

V gene TRBV18 combines with J gene TRBJ2-2; D is undetermined. Germline V lookup: CDR1 KGHSH, CDR2 LQKENI. Trimming removed 3 bases from V and 3 bases from J, with 5 bases in between. This CDR3 has 13 amino acids. This chain's CDR3 is CASSPPDTGELFF. The CDR3 DNA is TGTGCCAGCTCACCGCCCGACACCGGGGAGCTGTTTTTT.

The genes are TRBV2 and TRBJ1-5; 11 positions match TRBD1. In germline, CDR1 is SNHLY, CDR2 FYNNEI. V shed 4 bases, J shed 9 bases, and the junction held 8 bases outside the gene matches. The CDR3 loop spans 15 amino acids. The CDR3 DNA follows: TGTGCCAGCAGTGGGGACAGGGGGGTCGGCGGGCCCCAGCATTTT. This gives the protein CASSGDRGVGGPQHF. The variable domain in full, with the rest retrieved from reference TRBV2 and TRBJ1-5, is EPEVTQTPSHQVTQMGQEVILRCVPISNHLYFYWYRQILGQKVEFLVSFYNNEISEKSEIFDDQFSVERPDGSNFTLKIRSTKLEDSAMYFCASSGDRGVGGPQHFGDGTRLSIL.

V is TRBV10-3 and J is TRBJ2-2; TRBD2 agrees at 8 bases. J lost 5 bases, V lost 7 bases, and 6 bases had no gene match. CDR3 length: 14 amino acids. Germline V lookup: CDR1 ENHRY, CDR2 SYGVKD. As DNA, the CDR3 is TGTGCCATCAAGATGCGGGAGGAAACCGGGGAGCTGTTTTTT. It encodes CAIKMREETGELFF.